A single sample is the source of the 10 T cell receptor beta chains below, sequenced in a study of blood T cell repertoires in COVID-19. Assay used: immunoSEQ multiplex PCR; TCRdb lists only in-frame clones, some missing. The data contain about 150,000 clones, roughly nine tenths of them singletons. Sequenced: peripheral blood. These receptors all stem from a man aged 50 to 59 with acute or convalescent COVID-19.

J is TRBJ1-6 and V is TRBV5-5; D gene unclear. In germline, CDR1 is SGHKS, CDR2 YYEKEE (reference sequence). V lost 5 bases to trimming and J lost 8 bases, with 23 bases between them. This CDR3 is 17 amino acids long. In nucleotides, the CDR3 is TGTGCCAGCAGTACTGCGGGAGAGAACTTGTGGGATTCACCCCTCCACTTT. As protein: CASSTAGENLWDSPLHF.

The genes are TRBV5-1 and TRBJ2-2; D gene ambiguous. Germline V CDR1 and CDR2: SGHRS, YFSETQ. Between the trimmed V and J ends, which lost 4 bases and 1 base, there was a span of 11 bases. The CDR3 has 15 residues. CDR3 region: CASSDTPLNTGELFF. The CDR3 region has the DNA TGCGCCAGCAGCGACACCCCCTTGAACACCGGGGAGCTGTTTTTT.

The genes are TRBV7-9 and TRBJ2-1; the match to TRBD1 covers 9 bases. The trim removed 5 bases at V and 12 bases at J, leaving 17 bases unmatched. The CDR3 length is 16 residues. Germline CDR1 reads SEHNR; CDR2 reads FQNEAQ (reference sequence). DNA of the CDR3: TGTGCCAGCAGCCGACAACAGGGGGCGACCCAAGTCGGGCAGTTCTTC. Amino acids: CASSRQQGATQVGQFF.

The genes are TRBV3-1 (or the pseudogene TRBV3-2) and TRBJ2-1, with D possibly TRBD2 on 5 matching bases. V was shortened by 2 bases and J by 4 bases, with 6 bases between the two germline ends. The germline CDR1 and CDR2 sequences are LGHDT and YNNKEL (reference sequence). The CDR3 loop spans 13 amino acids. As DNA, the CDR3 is TGTGCCAGCAGCCAACGGGGTTACAATGAGCAGTTCTTC. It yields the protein CASSQRGYNEQFF.

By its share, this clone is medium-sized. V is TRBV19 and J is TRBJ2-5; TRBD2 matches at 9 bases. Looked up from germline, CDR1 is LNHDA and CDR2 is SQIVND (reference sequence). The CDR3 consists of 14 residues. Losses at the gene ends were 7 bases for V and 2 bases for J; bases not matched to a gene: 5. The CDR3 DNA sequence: TGTGCCAGTACCCGGCGGGGGGGACAAGAGACCCAGTACTTC. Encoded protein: CASTRRGGQETQYF.

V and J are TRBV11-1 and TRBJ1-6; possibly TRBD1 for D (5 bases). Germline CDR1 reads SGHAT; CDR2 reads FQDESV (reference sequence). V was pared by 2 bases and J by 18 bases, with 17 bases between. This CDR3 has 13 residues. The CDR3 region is CASSLSDGGNNHF. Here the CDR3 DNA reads TGTGCCAGCAGCTTATCAGACGGGGGGAATAACCACTTT.

CDR3 in DNA: TGTGCCAGCAGCTTCCTGGGGGCAGTGGGGTATGGCTACACCTTC. It is translated as CASSFLGAVGYGYTF. The chain is built from TRBV7-8 and TRBJ1-2; a weak D match, TRBD1 (6 bases). The germline V gene encodes CDR1 SGHVS and CDR2 FQNEAQ. CDR3 length: 15 amino acids. Deletions cut 3 bases from V and 5 bases from J, with 16 bases between.

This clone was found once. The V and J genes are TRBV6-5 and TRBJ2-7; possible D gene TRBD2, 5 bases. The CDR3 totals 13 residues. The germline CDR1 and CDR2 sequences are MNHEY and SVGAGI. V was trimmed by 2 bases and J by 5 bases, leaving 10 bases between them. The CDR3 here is CASSYHDGNEQYF. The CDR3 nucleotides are TGTGCCAGCAGTTACCACGACGGGAACGAGCAGTACTTC.

The CDR3 reads CASSKFEEEETQYF. DNA of the CDR3: TGTGCCAGCAGCAAATTTGAGGAGGAAGAGACCCAGTACTTC. The rearrangement uses TRBV21-1 and TRBJ2-5; the table gives TRBD2 as D, unverified against the DNA. TRBV21-1 is an annotated pseudogene. The CDR3 is made up of 14 amino acids.

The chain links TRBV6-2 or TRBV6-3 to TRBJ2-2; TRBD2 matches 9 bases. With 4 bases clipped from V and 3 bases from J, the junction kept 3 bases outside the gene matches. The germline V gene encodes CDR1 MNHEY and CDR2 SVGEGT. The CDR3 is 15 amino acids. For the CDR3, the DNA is TGTGCCAGCAGTTGGAGCGGGGGGTACACCGGGGAGCTGTTTTTT. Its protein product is CASSWSGGYTGELFF.